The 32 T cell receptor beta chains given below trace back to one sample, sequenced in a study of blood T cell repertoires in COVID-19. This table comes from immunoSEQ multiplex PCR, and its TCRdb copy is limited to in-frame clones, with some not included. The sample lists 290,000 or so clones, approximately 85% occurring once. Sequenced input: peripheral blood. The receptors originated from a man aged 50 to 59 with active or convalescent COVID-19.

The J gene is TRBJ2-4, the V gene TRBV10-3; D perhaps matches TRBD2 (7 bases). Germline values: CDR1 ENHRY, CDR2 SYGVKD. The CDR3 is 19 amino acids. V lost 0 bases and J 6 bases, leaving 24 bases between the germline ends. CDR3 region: CAISESSAGGGDVRNIQYF. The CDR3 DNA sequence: TGTGCCATCAGTGAGTCGAGTGCTGGAGGGGGGGACGTGCGAAACATTCAGTACTTC.

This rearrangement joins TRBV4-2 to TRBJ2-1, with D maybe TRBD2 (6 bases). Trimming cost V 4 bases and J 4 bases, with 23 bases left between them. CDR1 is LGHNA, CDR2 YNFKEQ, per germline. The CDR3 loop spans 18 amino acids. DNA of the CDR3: TGTGCCAGCAGCCCTACTGTCCTTAGCGGTGCCACTTACAATGAGCAGTTCTTC. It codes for CASSPTVLSGATYNEQFF.

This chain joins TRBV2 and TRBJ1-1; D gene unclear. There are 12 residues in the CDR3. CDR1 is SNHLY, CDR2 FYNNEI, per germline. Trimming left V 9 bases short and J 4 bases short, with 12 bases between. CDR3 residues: CASLEAATEAFF. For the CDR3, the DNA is TGTGCCAGTCTGGAGGCAGCCACTGAAGCTTTCTTT.

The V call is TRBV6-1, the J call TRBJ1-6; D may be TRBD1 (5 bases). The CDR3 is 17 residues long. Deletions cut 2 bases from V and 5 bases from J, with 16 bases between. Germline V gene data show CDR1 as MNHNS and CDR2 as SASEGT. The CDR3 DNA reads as TGTGCCAGCAGTGAACAGGGTTATGGGCTGAATAATTCACCCCTCCACTTT. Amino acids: CASSEQGYGLNNSPLHF.

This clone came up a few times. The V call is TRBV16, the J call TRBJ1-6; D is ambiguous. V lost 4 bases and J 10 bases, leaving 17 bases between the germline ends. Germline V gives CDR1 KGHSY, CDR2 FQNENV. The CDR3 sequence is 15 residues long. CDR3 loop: CASSRLGGGQSPLHF. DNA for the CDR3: TGTGCCAGCAGCCGCCTCGGCGGAGGGCAATCACCCCTCCACTTT.

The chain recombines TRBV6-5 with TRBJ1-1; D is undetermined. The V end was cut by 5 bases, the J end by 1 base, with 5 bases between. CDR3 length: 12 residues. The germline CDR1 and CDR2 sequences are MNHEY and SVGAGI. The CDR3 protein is CASSTTNTEAFF. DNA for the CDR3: TGTGCCAGCAGTACAACGAACACTGAAGCTTTCTTT.

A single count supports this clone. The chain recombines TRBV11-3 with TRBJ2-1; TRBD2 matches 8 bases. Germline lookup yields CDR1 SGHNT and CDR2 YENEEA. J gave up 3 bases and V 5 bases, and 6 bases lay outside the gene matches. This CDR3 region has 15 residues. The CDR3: CASSPSGSNYNEQFF. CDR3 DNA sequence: TGTGCCAGCAGCCCCAGCGGGAGTAACTACAATGAGCAGTTCTTC.

CDR3 in DNA: TGCAGCGTTGAAGTTGACATTGAGGGTTATGGCTACACCTTC. It specifies CSVEVDIEGYGYTF. The chain couples TRBV29-1 to TRBJ1-2; D remains ambiguous. V was shortened by 1 base and J by 5 bases, with 14 bases between the two germline ends. Germline V lookup: CDR1 SQVTM, CDR2 ANQGSEA. The CDR3 has 14 residues.

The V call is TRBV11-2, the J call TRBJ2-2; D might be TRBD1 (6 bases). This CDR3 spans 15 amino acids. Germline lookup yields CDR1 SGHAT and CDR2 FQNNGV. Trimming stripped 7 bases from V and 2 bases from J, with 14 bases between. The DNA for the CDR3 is TGTGCCAGCACCGCAGACAGGAAAAACACCGGGGAGCTGTTTTTT. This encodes CASTADRKNTGELFF.

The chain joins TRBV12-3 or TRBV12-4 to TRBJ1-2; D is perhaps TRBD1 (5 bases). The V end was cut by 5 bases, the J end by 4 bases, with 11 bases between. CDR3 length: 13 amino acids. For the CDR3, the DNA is TGTGCCAGCAGTCAGGGCCGAGCCTATGGCTACACCTTC. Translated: CASSQGRAYGYTF.

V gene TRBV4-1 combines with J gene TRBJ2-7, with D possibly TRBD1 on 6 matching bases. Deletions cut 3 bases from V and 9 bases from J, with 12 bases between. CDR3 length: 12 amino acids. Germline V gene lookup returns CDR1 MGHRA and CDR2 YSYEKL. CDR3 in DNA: TGCGCCAGCAGCCAGCCCCAGGGGAGGCAGTACTTC. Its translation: CASSQPQGRQYF.

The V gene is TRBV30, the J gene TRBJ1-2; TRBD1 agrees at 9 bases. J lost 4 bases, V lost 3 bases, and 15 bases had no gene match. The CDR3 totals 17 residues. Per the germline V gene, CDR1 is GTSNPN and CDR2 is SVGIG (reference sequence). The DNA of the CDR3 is TGTGCCTGGAGAAAGCCGGGACAGGGACCTGGTAGCTATGGCTACACCTTC. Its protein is CAWRKPGQGPGSYGYTF.

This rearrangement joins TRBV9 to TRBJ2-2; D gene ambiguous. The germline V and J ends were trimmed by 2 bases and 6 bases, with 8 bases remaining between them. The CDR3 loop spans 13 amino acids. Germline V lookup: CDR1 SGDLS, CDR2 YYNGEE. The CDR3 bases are TGTGCCAGCAGCGTCTCAGAGGCCGGGGAGCTGTTTTTT. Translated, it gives CASSVSEAGELFF.

CDR3 coding DNA: TGTGCCAGCAGCTTAGGAATGGGACAGGGTCTCTCTGAAGCTTTCTTT. As protein: CASSLGMGQGLSEAFF. V and J are TRBV11-2 and TRBJ1-1; the match to TRBD1 covers 9 bases. The length of the CDR3 is 16 residues. Germline V lookup: CDR1 SGHAT, CDR2 FQNNGV. Trimming cost V 1 base and J 6 bases; bases outside gene matches: 9.

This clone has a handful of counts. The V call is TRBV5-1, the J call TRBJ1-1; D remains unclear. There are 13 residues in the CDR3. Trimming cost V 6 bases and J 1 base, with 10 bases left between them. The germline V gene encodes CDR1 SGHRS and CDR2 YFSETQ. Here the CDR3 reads CASIKEANTEAFF. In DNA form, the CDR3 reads TGCGCCAGCATTAAAGAGGCGAACACTGAAGCTTTCTTT.

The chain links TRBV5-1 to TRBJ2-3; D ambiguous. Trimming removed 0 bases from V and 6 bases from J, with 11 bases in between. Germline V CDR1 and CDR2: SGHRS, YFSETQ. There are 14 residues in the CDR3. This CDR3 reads CASSLAPQRDTQYF. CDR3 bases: TGCGCCAGCAGCTTGGCCCCCCAACGGGATACGCAGTATTTT.

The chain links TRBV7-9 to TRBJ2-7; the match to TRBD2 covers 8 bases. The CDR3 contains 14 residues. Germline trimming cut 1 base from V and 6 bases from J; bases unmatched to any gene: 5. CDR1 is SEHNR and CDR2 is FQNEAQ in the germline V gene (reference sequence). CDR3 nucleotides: TGTGCCAGCAGCTTAGTGGCGGGGGGAGGCGAGCAGTACTTC. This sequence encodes CASSLVAGGGEQYF.

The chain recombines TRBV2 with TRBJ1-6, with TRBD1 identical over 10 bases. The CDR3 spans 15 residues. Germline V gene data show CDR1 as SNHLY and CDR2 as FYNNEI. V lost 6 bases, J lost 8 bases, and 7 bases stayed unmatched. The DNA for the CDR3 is TGTGCCAGCAGAGCCTCCGGGACAGGGGATTCACCCCTCCACTTT. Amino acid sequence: CASRASGTGDSPLHF.

The CDR3 sequence: CASSAEARNTEAFF. The CDR3 DNA follows: TGTGCCAGCAGCGCCGAGGCAAGGAACACTGAAGCTTTCTTT. V gene TRBV6-5 combines with J gene TRBJ1-1, with no clear D. Germline V gene sequence: CDR1 MNHEY, CDR2 SVGAGI. This CDR3 is built from 14 residues. V lost 6 bases to trimming and J lost 1 base, with 12 bases between them.

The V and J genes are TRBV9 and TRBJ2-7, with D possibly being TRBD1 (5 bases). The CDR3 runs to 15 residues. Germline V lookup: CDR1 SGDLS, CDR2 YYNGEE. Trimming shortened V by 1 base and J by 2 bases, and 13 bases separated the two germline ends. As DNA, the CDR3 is TGTGCCAGCAGCGTATCTGGGGCAGTCACCTACGAGCAGTACTTC. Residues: CASSVSGAVTYEQYF.

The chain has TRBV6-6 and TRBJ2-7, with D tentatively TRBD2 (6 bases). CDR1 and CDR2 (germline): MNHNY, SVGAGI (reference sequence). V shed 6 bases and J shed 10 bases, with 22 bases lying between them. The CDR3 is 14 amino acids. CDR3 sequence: CASSSRVAGYPQYF. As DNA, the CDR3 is TGTGCCAGCAGCTCGCGGGTGGCGGGATATCCCCAGTACTTC.

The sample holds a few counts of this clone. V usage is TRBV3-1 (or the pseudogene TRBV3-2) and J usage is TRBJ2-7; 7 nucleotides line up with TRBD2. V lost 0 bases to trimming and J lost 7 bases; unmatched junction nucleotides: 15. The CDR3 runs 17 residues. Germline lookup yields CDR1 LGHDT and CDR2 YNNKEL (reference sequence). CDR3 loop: CASSQDYQAGWTREQYF. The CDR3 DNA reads TGTGCCAGCAGCCAAGATTATCAAGCGGGCTGGACTAGGGAGCAGTACTTC.

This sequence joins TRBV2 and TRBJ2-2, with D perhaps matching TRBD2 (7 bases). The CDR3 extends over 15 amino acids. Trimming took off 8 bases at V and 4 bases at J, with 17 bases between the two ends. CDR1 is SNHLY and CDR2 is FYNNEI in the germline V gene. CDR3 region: CASCPGGRATGELFF. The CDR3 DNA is TGTGCCAGCTGCCCCGGGGGGCGCGCCACCGGGGAGCTGTTTTTT.

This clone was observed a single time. For the CDR3, the DNA is TGTGCCAGCAGTTTCGGTCCACCCTACAATGAGCAGTTCTTC. As protein: CASSFGPPYNEQFF. The chain uses TRBV27 and TRBJ2-1; D uncertain. The V end lost 3 bases, the J end lost 2 bases, and 8 bases lay between the germline ends. The CDR3 has 14 residues. Germline V CDR1 and CDR2: MNHEY, SMNVEV (reference sequence).

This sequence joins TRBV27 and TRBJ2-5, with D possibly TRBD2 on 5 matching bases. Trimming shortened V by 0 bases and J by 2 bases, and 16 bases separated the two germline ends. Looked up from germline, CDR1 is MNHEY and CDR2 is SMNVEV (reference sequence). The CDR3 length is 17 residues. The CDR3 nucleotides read TGTGCCAGCAGTTTATCGCTGCGGGCGAGCCCTCAAGAGACCCAGTACTTC. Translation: CASSLSLRASPQETQYF.

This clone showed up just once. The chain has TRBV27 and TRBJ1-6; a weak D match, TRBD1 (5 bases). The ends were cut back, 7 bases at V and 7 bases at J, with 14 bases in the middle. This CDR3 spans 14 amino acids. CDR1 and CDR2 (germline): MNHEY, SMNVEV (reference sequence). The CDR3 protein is CASTQGIANSPLHF. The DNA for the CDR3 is TGTGCCAGCACCCAGGGTATTGCCAATTCACCCCTCCACTTT.

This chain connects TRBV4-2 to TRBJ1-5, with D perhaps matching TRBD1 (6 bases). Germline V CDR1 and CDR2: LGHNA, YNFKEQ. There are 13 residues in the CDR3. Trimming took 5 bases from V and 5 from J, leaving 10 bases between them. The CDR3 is CASSENRDQPQHF. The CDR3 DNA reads TGTGCCAGCAGCGAAAACAGGGATCAGCCCCAGCATTTT.

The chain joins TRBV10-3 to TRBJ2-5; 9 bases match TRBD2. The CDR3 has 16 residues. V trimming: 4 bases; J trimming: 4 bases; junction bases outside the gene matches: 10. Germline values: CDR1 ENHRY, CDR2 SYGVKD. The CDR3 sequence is CAISVSGGRAGETQYF. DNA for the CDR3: TGTGCCATCAGTGTCTCTGGCGGGAGGGCCGGAGAGACCCAGTACTTC.

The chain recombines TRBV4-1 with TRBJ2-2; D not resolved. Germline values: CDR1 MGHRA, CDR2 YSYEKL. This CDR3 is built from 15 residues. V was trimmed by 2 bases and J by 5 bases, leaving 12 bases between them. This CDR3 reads CASSQRQVNTGELFF. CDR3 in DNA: TGCGCCAGCAGCCAAAGGCAGGTCAATACCGGGGAGCTGTTTTTT.

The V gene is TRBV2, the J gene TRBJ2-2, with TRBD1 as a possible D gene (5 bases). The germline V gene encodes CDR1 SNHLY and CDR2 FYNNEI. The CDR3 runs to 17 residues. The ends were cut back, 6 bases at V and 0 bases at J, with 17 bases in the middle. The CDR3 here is CASRERIGAANTGELFF. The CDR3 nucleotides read TGTGCCAGCAGGGAGAGAATTGGGGCAGCGAACACCGGGGAGCTGTTTTTT.

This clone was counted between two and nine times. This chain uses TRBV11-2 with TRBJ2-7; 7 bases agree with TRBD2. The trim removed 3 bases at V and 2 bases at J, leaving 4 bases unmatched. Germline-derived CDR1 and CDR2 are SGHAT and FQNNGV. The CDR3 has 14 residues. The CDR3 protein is CASSLGGSTYEQYF. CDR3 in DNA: TGTGCCAGCAGCTTGGGCGGGAGCACCTACGAGCAGTACTTC.

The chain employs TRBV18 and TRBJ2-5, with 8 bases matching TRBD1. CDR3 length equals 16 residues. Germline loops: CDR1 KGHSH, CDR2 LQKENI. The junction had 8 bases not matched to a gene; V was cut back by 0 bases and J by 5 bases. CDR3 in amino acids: CASSPPQGVVRETQYF. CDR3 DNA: TGTGCCAGCTCACCACCACAGGGGGTCGTCCGGGAGACCCAGTACTTC.